One T cell receptor beta chain is described in this entry. As handled by the study authors: The authors estimated nucleated cell counts from reference gene primer amplification. Data came from immunoSEQ multiplex PCR; TCRdb stores just in-frame clones and leaves some out. The V and J calls and clone size were taken over from that table, and D and trimming were inferred from the DNA. The table shows some 400,000 clones, with about 80% occurring only once. The data stem from a study of blood T cell repertoires in COVID-19. Study overall: The origin of the acute and convalescent COVID-19 samples was the United States, Italy and Spain. PBMCs, B-cell-depleted T cells, or T cells provided the cDNA or gDNA that made up the material.

In germline, CDR1 is MNHEY, CDR2 SMNVEV (reference sequence). CDR3 length: 12 residues. V dropped 3 bases and J dropped 6 bases, with 8 bases sitting between them. The receptor was derived from a human donor with acute or convalescent COVID-19. The donor label of this sample is uncertain. The chain carries TRBV27 and TRBJ2-5; the D gene is possibly TRBD1 (5 bases). The material sequenced was peripheral blood. Written as DNA, the CDR3 is TGTGCCAGCAGTTTTTCAGGGAAGACCCAGTACTTC. It codes for CASSFSGKTQYF.